This is a list of T cell receptor beta chains from one sample in a study of cytotoxic CD8 clonotypes in ibrutinib-treated CLL. TCRdb keeps only in-frame clones here, not all; method: immunoSEQ multiplex PCR. The sample consists of fewer than 45,000 clones, around 70% of them appearing once. The material sequenced was PBMCs, taken at disease progression, from a patient treated with ibrutinib. Receptors were obtained from a human donor with chronic lymphocytic leukemia. CDR3s include the opening cysteine and the closing phenylalanine or tryptophan. D genes are given only for firm matches. The listing skips clone size in some rows; elsewhere it reads once, few, many or a size class.

13 TRBJ2-7 . TRBV5-1 . TGCGCCAGCAGGTCTACAGGCCCCTACGAGCAGTACTTC CASRSTGPYEQYF
19 TRBJ2-2 . TRBV21-1 . TGTGCCAGCAGCAAAGAGGACAGGGGCCGATATTCGAACACCGGGGAGCTGTTTTTT CASSKEDRGRYSNTGELFF
14 TRBJ1-1 . TRBV27 once TGTGCCAGCAGTCGCACCTGGGGGTTCGCTGAAGCTTTCTTT CASSRTWGFAEAFF
13 TRBJ2-7 TRBD1 TRBV7-6 . TGTGCCAGCAGCTTAGCCGACAGGGGCGAGCAGTACTTC CASSLADRGEQYF
15 TRBJ2-3 . TRBV19 . TGTGCCAGTAGCCCAACCAGCGGGTACACAGATACGCAGTATTTT CASSPTSGYTDTQYF
13 TRBJ2-2 . TRBV28 once TGTGCCAGCAGTTTCCAGAACACCGGGGAGCTGTTTTTT CASSFQNTGELFF
16 TRBJ1-6 . TRBV9 few TGTGCCAGCAGCGTAGCGGGGGACCGGGCGGATTCACCCCTCCACTTT CASSVAGDRADSPLHF
16 TRBJ1-2 TRBD1 TRBV18 . TGTGCCAGCTCACCCGCCGGACAGGGGGCAATATATGGCTACACCTTC CASSPAGQGAIYGYTF
13 TRBJ2-5 TRBD1 TRBV28 few TGTGCCAGCTCTCGACAGGGTTCCAAGACCCAGTACTTC CASSRQGSKTQYF
9 TRBJ2-7 . TRBV11-3 . TGTGCCAGCAGAGGGGAGCAGTACTTC CASRGEQYF
16 TRBJ2-1 . TRBV19 . TGTGCCAGTAGTATAGGCGGACCCATTCTGTACAATGAGCAGTTCTTC CASSIGGPILYNEQFF
14 TRBJ2-3 . TRBV4-1 . TGCGCCAGCAGCCCGATGGCAGGGCAAGATACGCAGTATTTT CASSPMAGQDTQYF
11 TRBJ2-7 . TRBV29-1 . TGCAGCGGTCAGGGGTGGGACGAGCAGTACTTC CSGQGWDEQYF
16 TRBJ2-1 . TRBV4-2 . TGTGCCAGCAGCCAACAGACTGGGGGGCCCTACAATGAGCAGTTCTTC CASSQQTGGPYNEQFF
13 TRBJ2-1 TRBD2 TRBV27 once TGTGCCAGCAGTTTAGTAGCGGGAGTTGAGCAGTTCTTC CASSLVAGVEQFF
14 TRBJ2-7 TRBD2 TRBV18 few TGTGCCAGCTCTGCAGGACTAGCGGGAGCCGAGCAGTACTTC CASSAGLAGAEQYF
14 TRBJ2-3 TRBD2 TRBV27 few TGTGCCAGCAGTCCGGGACTAACGACGGATACGCAGTATTTT CASSPGLTTDTQYF
16 TRBJ2-5 TRBD2 TRBV5-1 . TGCGCCAGCAGCTTGGAGGCAGGGAGGGCGGGGGAGACCCAGTACTTC CASSLEAGRAGETQYF
13 TRBJ1-2 . TRBV18 . TGTGCCAGCTCACCACCCGCAGGGCATGGCTACACCTTC CASSPPAGHGYTF
15 TRBJ1-4 . TRBV2 once TGTGCCAGCAGTGGGTTGACGGCTTCGAGTGAAAAACTGTTTTTT CASSGLTASSEKLFF
16 TRBJ2-1 TRBD1 TRBV6-1 once TGTGCCAGCAGTGAGGTTGTCGGACAGGGGGCGGGTGAGCAGTTCTTC CASSEVVGQGAGEQFF
19 TRBJ2-4 TRBD2 TRBV7-8 once TGTGCCAGCAGCTTGTCGATAGCGGGAACTCGAGGTGGCAAAAACATTCAGTACTTC CASSLSIAGTRGGKNIQYF
15 TRBJ1-3 . TRBV9 . TGTGCCAGCAGCCCCGGTTTGAGCTTTGGAAACACCATATATTTT CASSPGLSFGNTIYF
14 TRBJ2-7 TRBD2 TRBV5-1 few TGCGCCAGCAGCCCCCTCGGGGGGTCCTACGAGCAGTACTTC CASSPLGGSYEQYF
15 TRBJ2-7 TRBD2 TRBV6-1 . TGTGCCAGCAGCAGGACTAGCGGAGAATTTTACGAGCAGTACTTC CASSRTSGEFYEQYF
14 TRBJ2-5 TRBD2 TRBV5-1 . TGCGCCAGCAGCCGGACTAGCGGCCAAGAGACCCAGTACTTC CASSRTSGQETQYF
14 TRBJ1-1 . TRBV5-1 . TGCGCCAGCAGCCCGGATCCGCCGGGGACTGAAGCTTTCTTT CASSPDPPGTEAFF
15 TRBJ2-7 . TRBV6-5 . TGTGCCAGCAGTAGAGAGACAGTAAATATCTACGAGCAGTACTTC CASSRETVNIYEQYF
14 TRBJ2-7 . TRBV5-5 once TGTGCCAGCAGCTTGGATAGGGAGTCCTACGAGCAGTACTTC CASSLDRESYEQYF
13 TRBJ2-5 . TRBV11-2 . TGTGCCAGCAGCCCCGCCCATCTGGAGACCCAGTACTTC CASSPAHLETQYF
15 TRBJ2-1 TRBD1 TRBV9 few TGTGCCAGCAGCGACGGGACAGGGGCCTACAATGAGCAGTTCTTC CASSDGTGAYNEQFF
13 TRBJ1-1 . TRBV5-5 . TGTGCCAGCAGCTGGACAGTTCCTACTGAAGCTTTCTTT CASSWTVPTEAFF
15 TRBJ2-1 . TRBV5-6 . TGTGCCAGCAGCCGAATTCGAGGCTCCTACAATGAGCAGTTCTTC CASSRIRGSYNEQFF
11 TRBJ1-1 . TRBV20-1 . TGCAGTGCTAGACAGGGCATGAATGCTTTCTTT CSARQGMNAFF
14 TRBJ1-2 . TRBV6-9 . TGTGCCAGCAGTTCTAACGGCGCAGGGCCCGGCTACACCTTC CASSSNGAGPGYTF
11 TRBJ1-6 . TRBV2 few TGTGCCAGCCTCCTTTATTCACCCCTCCACTTT CASLLYSPLHF
13 TRBJ1-5 . TRBV6-1 . TGTGCCAGCAGTGAAGCGCCCGGGTCGCCCCAGCATTTT CASSEAPGSPQHF
13 TRBJ1-1 . TRBV19 . TGTGCCAGCCGACAGCGGGGGAACACTGAAGCTTTCTTT CASRQRGNTEAFF
15 TRBJ1-5 . TRBV19 few TGTGCCAGTAGATTGGGACGGGCAGTCAATCAGCCCCAGCATTTT CASRLGRAVNQPQHF
13 TRBJ2-3 . TRBV7-3 few TGTGCCAGCAGCCCGGCACGAGCAGATACGCAGTATTTT CASSPARADTQYF
16 TRBJ2-5 TRBD1 TRBV2 few TGTGCCAGCAGTAAACAGGGACAGGGAGCCGGTGAGACCCAGTACTTC CASSKQGQGAGETQYF
15 TRBJ1-2 . TRBV4-1 . TGCGCCAGCAGCCAAGATTCGGCAGGGGTCTATGGCTACACCTTC CASSQDSAGVYGYTF
16 TRBJ1-6 . TRBV11-2 . TGTGCCAGCAGCTTAGGGGGGACATTCGGCGGGTCACCCCTCCACTTT CASSLGGTFGGSPLHF
13 TRBJ2-3 . TRBV7-9 . TGTGCCAGCAGCCCGCTAGCAGCAGATACGCAGTATTTT CASSPLAADTQYF
15 TRBJ2-1 . TRBV7-9 . TGTGCCAGCAGCTTAGGCCGGGCGGGTCTCGATGAGCAGTTCTTC CASSLGRAGLDEQFF
14 TRBJ1-2 . TRBV9 . TGTGCCAGCAGCGTAGATCTTCGGGGGGATGGCTACACCTTC CASSVDLRGDGYTF
15 TRBJ2-3 . TRBV5-4 few TGTGCCAGCAGCTTGGGCGGCAGGGATCCAGATACGCAGTATTTT CASSLGGRDPDTQYF
11 TRBJ1-6 . TRBV4-1 . TGCGCCAGCAGCCAAGATCGGGTACTCCACTTT CASSQDRVLHF
14 TRBJ2-5 . TRBV6-5 . TGTGCCAGCAGTTACTCCTGGTCCCAAGAGACCCAGTACTTC CASSYSWSQETQYF
18 TRBJ2-6 . TRBV6-1 . TGTGCCAGCAGTGAAGTTTTAGCGATTCACTCTGGGGCCAACGTCCTGACTTTC CASSEVLAIHSGANVLTF
14 TRBJ1-1 TRBD1 TRBV5-1 . TGCGCCAGCAGCTTAGGGACAGGGGGCACTGAAGCTTTCTTT CASSLGTGGTEAFF
16 TRBJ2-1 . TRBV7-9 once TGTGCCAGCAGCGGGCCCGGTGTCCCCACTTACGATGAGCAGTTCTTC CASSGPGVPTYDEQFF
15 TRBJ2-2 TRBD1 TRBV2 . TGTGCCAGCAGCGGACAGGGGGCGAACACCGGGGAGCTGTTTTTT CASSGQGANTGELFF
15 TRBJ2-5 TRBD1 TRBV7-3 . TGTGCCAGCAGGTTAAGCGGGACAGGGCAAGAGACCCAGTACTTC CASRLSGTGQETQYF
15 TRBJ1-1 . TRBV18 . TGTGCCAGCTCACCCCGGCCACAGTTGAACACTGAAGCTTTCTTT CASSPRPQLNTEAFF